Listed below are T cell receptor beta chains from one sample, sequenced in a study of shared clonotypes between healthy human individuals. The assay was immunoSEQ multiplex PCR, and TCRdb's table has in-frame clones only and misses some. Found here are about 2.1 million clones, 80% to 95% of them singletons; the top ten hold more than 1.5%. Input material: naive CD8+ T cells from PBMCs. These receptors were collected from a man between 18 and 29 years old in good health. Some clones in this sample may be carry-over from other donors' samples. CDR3s include the opening cysteine and the closing phenylalanine or tryptophan. A D gene is named only where the DNA matches it firmly. For some rows the clone size is stated as once, few or many, or as a class when expanded; others skip it.

.	TRBV4-1	.	TRBJ2-1	CASSHPRTDYNEQFF	TGCGCCAGCAGCCACCCCCGGACAGACTACAATGAGCAGTTCTTC
.	TRBV27	TRBD2	TRBJ2-7	CASRPRGVGYEQYF	TGTGCCAGCAGGCCACGGGGGGTAGGGTACGAGCAGTACTTC
.	TRBV5-8	.	TRBJ1-1	CASSHRASRAEAFF	TGTGCCAGCAGCCACCGGGCCTCCCGGGCTGAAGCTTTCTTT
once	TRBV5-4	.	TRBJ1-1	CASSSKSRAAFF	TGTGCCAGCAGCTCCAAGTCCCGGGCGGCTTTCTTT
.	TRBV5-1	.	TRBJ1-2	CASSLDRQGWSYGYTF	TGCGCCAGCAGCTTGGACCGGCAGGGGTGGAGCTATGGCTACACCTTC
.	TRBV6-5	TRBD2	TRBJ2-3	CASSYSLAGVDTQYF	TGTGCCAGCAGTTACTCCCTAGCGGGAGTAGATACGCAGTATTTT
.	TRBV25-1	TRBD1	TRBJ1-4	CASSEGRGLEEKLFF	TGTGCCAGCAGTGAGGGGAGGGGGCTGGAGGAAAAACTGTTTTTT
.	TRBV29-1	TRBD2	TRBJ2-3	CSVEASGTSGTIDTQYF	TGCAGCGTTGAGGCTTCCGGGACTAGCGGGACGATAGATACGCAGTATTTT
once	TRBV11-3	.	TRBJ2-7	CASSFSYEQYF	TGTGCCAGCAGCTTTAGCTACGAGCAGTACTTC
.	TRBV7-9	.	TRBJ2-7	CASSPPRGYEQYF	TGTGCCAGCAGCCCCCCCCGCGGGTACGAGCAGTACTTC
.	TRBV11-2	.	TRBJ2-5	CASSLVGVAETQYF	TGTGCCAGCAGCTTAGTCGGTGTAGCAGAGACCCAGTACTTC
.	TRBV27	.	TRBJ2-7	CASSLAAGWNYEQYF	TGTGCCAGCAGTTTAGCGGCAGGGTGGAACTACGAGCAGTACTTC
.	TRBV14	TRBD2	TRBJ2-3	CASSQGFWREGPNSTDTQYF	TGTGCCAGCAGCCAAGGTTTTTGGCGGGAGGGCCCTAACAGCACAGATACGCAGTATTTT
.	TRBV4-3	.	TRBJ2-3	CASSQDPYTSTDTQYF	TGCGCCAGCAGCCAAGACCCCTACACTAGCACAGATACGCAGTATTTT
.	TRBV6-6	TRBD2	TRBJ2-1	CASSSAGSPYNEQFF	TGTGCCAGCAGTTCAGCGGGATCCCCCTACAATGAGCAGTTCTTC
.	TRBV13	.	TRBJ2-7	CASSSGTQGEQYF	TGTGCCAGCAGCTCCGGGACCCAGGGGGAGCAGTACTTC
.	TRBV11-2	.	TRBJ2-2	CASRRTASNTGELFF	TGTGCCAGCAGGAGGACAGCTTCGAACACCGGGGAGCTGTTTTTT